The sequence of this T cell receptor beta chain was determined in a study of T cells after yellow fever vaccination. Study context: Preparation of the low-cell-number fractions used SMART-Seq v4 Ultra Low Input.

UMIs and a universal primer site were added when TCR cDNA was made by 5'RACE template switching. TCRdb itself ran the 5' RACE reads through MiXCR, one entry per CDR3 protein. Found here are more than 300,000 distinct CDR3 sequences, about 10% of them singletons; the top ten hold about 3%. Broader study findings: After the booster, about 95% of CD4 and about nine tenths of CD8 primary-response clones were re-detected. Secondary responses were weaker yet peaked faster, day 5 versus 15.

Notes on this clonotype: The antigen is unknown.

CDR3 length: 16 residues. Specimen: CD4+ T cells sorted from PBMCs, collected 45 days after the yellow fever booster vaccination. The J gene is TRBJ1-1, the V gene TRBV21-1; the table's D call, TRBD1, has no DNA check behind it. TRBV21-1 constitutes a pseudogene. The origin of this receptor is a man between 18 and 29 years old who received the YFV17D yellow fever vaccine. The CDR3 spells CASSNDRGLMNTEAFF. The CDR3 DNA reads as TGTGCCAGCAGCAATGACAGGGGCCTCATGAACACTGAAGCTTTCTTT.